A selection of T cell receptor beta chains follows, all from one sample in a study of control samples from healthy donors and cancer patients. Profiled with immunoSEQ multiplex PCR; TCRdb holds only in-frame clones, not every one. This sample has around 140,000 clones, with 89% found just once. The sequencing sample was made of PBMCs. The receptors stem from a man aged 45-65 years with head and neck cancer. CDR3s include the opening cysteine and the closing phenylalanine or tryptophan. D genes are given only for firm matches. Size values are once, few and many counts, or a class for expanded clones, and some rows have none.

>TRBV10-1|TRBJ2-2|-|TRBD1|17
CASVYRQGEGITGELFF
TGCGCCAGCGTTTACAGACAGGGGGAAGGTATCACCGGGGAGCTGTTTTTT
>TRBV19|TRBJ1-2|once|-|11
CASSIHGNYTF
TGTGCCAGTAGTATTCACGGTAACTACACCTTC
>TRBV19|TRBJ2-1|-|TRBD1|14
CASRGQGADNEQFF
TGTGCCAGTAGGGGACAGGGGGCAGATAATGAGCAGTTCTTC
>TRBV18|TRBJ1-3|-|TRBD1|12
CASSPTGPTIYF
TGTGCCAGCTCACCGACAGGGCCCACCATATATTTT
>TRBV6-5|TRBJ1-4|-|-|14
CASRHGGPNEKLFF
TGTGCCAGCAGGCATGGGGGCCCTAATGAAAAACTGTTTTTT
>TRBV6-5|TRBJ2-3|-|TRBD2|16
CASSYSLAGSTDTQYF
TGTGCCAGCAGTTACTCGCTAGCGGGATCCACAGATACGCAGTATTTT
>TRBV5-1|TRBJ2-7|-|TRBD2|15
CASSLSGGGIYEQYF
TGCGCCAGCAGCTTGTCGGGGGGTGGTATCTACGAGCAGTACTTC
>TRBV5-1|TRBJ2-3|-|TRBD2|18
CASSPGTSGRATEDTQYF
TGCGCCAGCAGCCCCGGGACTAGCGGGAGGGCCACAGAAGATACGCAGTATTTT
>TRBV19|TRBJ2-1|-|TRBD2|16
CASSSPKAGGPNEQFF
TGTGCCAGTAGTAGCCCCAAAGCGGGGGGGCCCAATGAGCAGTTCTTC
>TRBV6-1|TRBJ2-7|-|-|10
CASSEVVQYF
TGTGCCAGCAGTGAAGTTGTGCAGTACTTC
>TRBV25-1|TRBJ1-1|once|-|13
CASSVNPNTEAFF
TGTGCCAGCAGTGTCAATCCGAACACTGAAGCTTTCTTT
>TRBV28|TRBJ2-7|-|-|16
CASNGPVHSSSYEQYF
TGTGCCAGCAATGGTCCCGTACACAGCAGTTCCTACGAGCAGTACTTC
>TRBV11-2|TRBJ2-5|once|-|14
CASSGEVPQETQYF
TGTGCCAGCAGCGGAGAGGTCCCGCAAGAGACCCAGTACTTC
>TRBV3-1/TRBV3-2|TRBJ2-7|-|-|15
CASSKGQSPSYEQYF
TGTGCCAGCAGCAAAGGACAGTCTCCCTCCTACGAGCAGTACTTC
>TRBV28|TRBJ1-6|-|-|14
CASTDTGSHSPLHF
TGTGCCAGCACGGATACAGGATCCCATTCACCCCTCCACTTT
>TRBV28|TRBJ1-5|-|-|17
CASSLNEGNGVNQPQHF
TGTGCCAGCAGTTTAAACGAAGGGAACGGGGTCAATCAGCCCCAGCATTTT
>TRBV2|TRBJ2-3|-|-|11
CASSSTDTQYF
TGTGCCAGCAGTTCAACAGATACGCAGTATTTT
>TRBV15|TRBJ2-7|-|TRBD1|16
CATSPRDRAESYEQYF
TGTGCCACCAGCCCCCGCGACAGGGCGGAATCCTACGAGCAGTACTTC
>TRBV13|TRBJ1-6|few|-|16
CASSFGLSSYNSPLHF
TGTGCCAGCAGCTTTGGGCTAAGCTCCTATAATTCACCCCTCCACTTT
>TRBV5-1|TRBJ1-1|-|-|13
CASSSQGNTEAFF
TGCGCCAGCAGCTCGCAGGGTAACACTGAAGCTTTCTTT
>TRBV19|TRBJ2-7|-|TRBD2|14
CASSIIAGGDEQYF
TGTGCCAGTAGTATTATAGCGGGAGGGGACGAGCAGTACTTC
>TRBV4-2|TRBJ1-5|few|-|15
CASSQDLGFRQPQHF
TGTGCCAGCAGCCAAGATCTGGGGTTTCGGCAGCCCCAGCATTTT
>TRBV6-1|TRBJ2-7|once|-|14
CASSEAGRIFRQYF
TGTGCCAGCAGTGAAGCGGGACGGATTTTTCGGCAGTACTTC
>TRBV13|TRBJ1-5|-|-|14
CASREQYSNQPQHF
TGTGCCAGCAGGGAACAGTATAGCAATCAGCCCCAGCATTTT
>TRBV30|TRBJ1-5|few|-|13
CAWSPAGNQPQHF
TGTGCCTGGAGTCCCGCAGGGAATCAGCCCCAGCATTTT
>TRBV7-9|TRBJ2-2|-|-|13
CAKKQGYTGELFF
TGTGCCAAAAAACAGGGTTACACCGGGGAGCTGTTTTTT
>TRBV11-2|TRBJ2-1|-|TRBD2|14
CASSRAGPPGEQFF
TGTGCCAGCAGCCGAGCGGGACCACCGGGGGAGCAGTTCTTC
>TRBV5-1|TRBJ1-1|-|-|15
CASSDPTGENTEAFF
TGCGCCAGCAGCGATCCGACAGGAGAGAACACTGAAGCTTTCTTT
>TRBV19|TRBJ1-2|-|-|11
CATLTGYGYTF
TGTGCCACCCTAACAGGCTATGGCTACACCTTC
>TRBV5-6|TRBJ2-2|-|-|14
CASSLAGNTGELFF
TGTGCCAGCAGCTTGGCCGGGAACACCGGGGAGCTGTTTTTT
>TRBV5-4|TRBJ1-1|-|-|19
CASSLGLGGRKIANTEAFF
TGTGCCAGCAGCTTGGGGCTTGGGGGGCGTAAGATAGCGAACACTGAAGCTTTCTTT
>TRBV27|TRBJ1-4|once|TRBD1|14
CASSLLRTGEKLFF
TGTGCCAGCAGTTTATTAAGGACAGGGGAAAAACTGTTTTTT
>TRBV21-1|TRBJ1-5|-|-|16
CASSKDQGKSNQPQHF
TGTGCCAGCAGCAAAGATCAGGGTAAGAGCAATCAGCCCCAGCATTTT
>TRBV10-3|TRBJ2-1|-|TRBD1|15
CAISAGTGTYNEQFF
TGTGCCATCAGTGCTGGGACAGGGACCTACAATGAGCAGTTCTTC
>TRBV2|TRBJ1-6|-|TRBD1|16
CASSEAQGSYNSPLHF
TGTGCCAGCAGTGAAGCACAGGGGTCTTATAATTCACCCCTCCACTTT
>TRBV5-1|TRBJ1-1|once|-|15
CASSLVENGYTEAFF
TGCGCCAGCAGCTTGGTTGAAAACGGATACACTGAAGCTTTCTTT
>TRBV5-1|TRBJ2-5|-|TRBD2|13
CASSGTSGETQYF
TGCGCCAGCAGCGGGACTAGCGGGGAGACCCAGTACTTC
>TRBV29-1|TRBJ1-2|many|TRBD1|18
CSVAPTALGQGDYYGYTF
TGCAGCGTTGCCCCCACGGCGTTGGGACAGGGGGACTACTATGGCTACACCTTC
>TRBV9|TRBJ2-7|-|-|13
CASSVSSRGEQYF
TGTGCCAGCAGCGTATCTAGCCGGGGGGAGCAGTACTTC
>TRBV6-5|TRBJ2-7|-|-|11
CASRDGYEQYF
TGTGCCAGCAGGGACGGTTACGAGCAGTACTTC
>TRBV4-1|TRBJ2-1|-|-|12
CASSQEGYEQFF
TGCGCCAGCAGCCAAGAGGGGTATGAGCAGTTCTTC
>TRBV10-3|TRBJ2-1|-|-|12
CAISELLNEQFF
TGTGCCATCAGTGAACTACTCAATGAGCAGTTCTTC
>TRBV18|TRBJ2-7|-|-|14
CASSPPTSLYEQYF
TGTGCCAGCTCACCGCCCACTAGTCTATACGAGCAGTACTTC
>TRBV5-6|TRBJ2-1|-|TRBD2|16
CASSLSASGRDNEQFF
TGTGCCAGCAGCTTGTCGGCTAGCGGGAGAGACAATGAGCAGTTCTTC
>TRBV5-1|TRBJ1-1|-|-|16
CASSTAGVFGNTEAFF
TGCGCCAGCAGCACCGCGGGTGTCTTTGGTAACACTGAAGCTTTCTTT
>TRBV30|TRBJ2-7|-|-|11
CAWSPLYEQYF
TGTGCCTGGAGCCCCCTCTACGAGCAGTACTTC
>TRBV9|TRBJ2-7|-|-|16
CASSVDGDPFSYEQYF
TGTGCCAGCAGCGTAGATGGGGACCCCTTCTCCTACGAGCAGTACTTC
>TRBV6-1|TRBJ2-7|-|TRBD1|12
CASSEATGGQYF
TGTGCCAGCAGTGAAGCGACAGGGGGCCAGTACTTC
>TRBV11-2|TRBJ2-2|-|-|17
CASSLERTLANTGELFF
TGTGCCAGCAGCTTAGAGAGGACACTTGCGAACACCGGGGAGCTGTTTTTT
>TRBV10-2|TRBJ2-1|-|-|14
CAYRESSSYNEQFF
TGCGCCTACAGGGAATCGAGCTCCTACAATGAGCAGTTCTTC
>TRBV6-6|TRBJ2-3|-|-|15
CASSGRRLGTDTQYF
TGTGCCAGCAGCGGCAGGCGACTTGGGACAGATACGCAGTATTTT
>TRBV28|TRBJ2-7|-|-|13
CASSFGPGDEQYF
TGTGCCAGCAGTTTTGGTCCAGGGGACGAGCAGTACTTC
>TRBV6-1|TRBJ1-6|-|TRBD1|14
CASSEGQVTAPLHF
TGTGCCAGCAGTGAGGGACAGGTTACGGCACCCCTCCACTTT
>TRBV7-2|TRBJ1-2|once|-|14
CASSPPGPIYGYTF
TGTGCCAGCAGCCCGCCGGGTCCGATCTATGGCTACACCTTC
>TRBV30|TRBJ1-5|-|TRBD1|13
CAWSGQGRQPQHF
TGTGCCTGGAGCGGACAGGGGCGGCAGCCCCAGCATTTT